The clone carrying this T cell receptor (beta chain) was counted only a few times. Its antigen is undetermined. Trimming took off 3 bases at V and 2 bases at J, with 17 bases between the two ends. CDR1 is SGHTA, CDR2 FQGNSA, per germline. CDR3 length: 17 residues. Patients aged 18 to 65 with hyperthyroidism were newly diagnosed, with duration under 2 months. Uncontrolled infection, other autoimmune disease, pregnancy and lactation each barred patients from inclusion. RNA transcripts provided the source from which TCR beta CDR3 regions were amplified. The HTBI primer set was used in a first-round RT-PCR of the TCR CDR3. Each CDR3 protein gets one entry after TCRdb re-called the multiplex PCR reads with MiXCR. Of around 350,000 distinct CDR3 sequences in the sample, 15% to 18% were seen once. The data are from a study of T cells in Graves' hyperthyroidism and ophthalmopathy. General study findings and limits: Progression to ophthalmopathy was predicted a median of roughly seven months early. Stable hyperthyroidism was told apart from ophthalmopathy by a model built on 13 V-J features.

The chain links TRBV7-2 to TRBJ1-5; TRBD1 might be the D (5 bases). The sequenced sample consisted of blood. The TCR sequence derives from a woman between 18 and 30 years old with Graves' hyperthyroidism that later progressed to Graves' ophthalmopathy. This CDR3 reads CASSLGTTGWGNQPQHF. The CDR3 bases are TGTGCCAGCAGCTTGGGGACGACTGGATGGGGCAATCAGCCCCAGCATTTT.